A selection of T cell receptor beta chains follows, all from one sample in a study of T-cell memory formation after mild COVID-19. From the 5' RACE reads, TCRdb called clonotypes with MiXCR, one entry per CDR3 protein. Among some 310,000 distinct CDR3 sequences listed, 20% to 25% were seen once. Sequenced: PBMCs or a T cell subset sorted from them (not recorded which). Every receptor here comes from a man aged 18 to 30 who had mild COVID-19 (a few samples of this study predate the infection). Cell type and time point are not known. CDR3s include the opening cysteine and the closing phenylalanine or tryptophan. The order of the fields is V gene, J gene, D gene, clone size, CDR3 protein, CDR3 DNA. A D gene is named only where the DNA matches it firmly. Size values are once, few and many counts, or a class for expanded clones, and some rows have none.

V: TRBV6-6
J: TRBJ1-5
D: .
size: many
CDR3: CASSRVGPQHF
DNA: TGTGCCAGCAGTCGGGTGGGGCCCCAGCATTTT

V: TRBV20-1
J: TRBJ1-5
D: .
size: .
CDR3: CSAIGQPQHF
DNA: TGCAGTGCTATCGGGCAGCCCCAGCATTTT

V: TRBV7-9
J: TRBJ1-2
D: .
size: .
CDR3: CASSFSLSDGYTF
DNA: TGTGCCAGCAGCTTTAGTCTCTCGGATGGCTACACCTTC

V: TRBV20-1
J: TRBJ2-1
D: .
size: .
CDR3: CSARRPDNEQFF
DNA: TGCAGTGCTAGACGGCCGGACAATGAGCAGTTCTTC

V: TRBV4-1
J: TRBJ2-6
D: .
size: few
CDR3: CASSQVASGANVLTF
DNA: TGCGCCAGCAGCCAAGTTGCCTCTGGGGCCAACGTCCTGACTTTC

V: TRBV10-3
J: TRBJ1-2
D: TRBD1
size: .
CDR3: CAISEPGQGFVGYTF
DNA: TGTGCCATCAGTGAGCCGGGACAGGGGTTTGTTGGCTACACCTTC

V: TRBV7-9
J: TRBJ1-4
D: .
size: .
CDR3: CASSSTGGVMEKLFF
DNA: TGTGCCAGCAGCTCAACCGGTGGGGTGATGGAAAAACTGTTTTTT

V: TRBV12-3/TRBV12-4
J: TRBJ2-7
D: .
size: .
CDR3: CASSLKGRETYEQYF
DNA: TGTGCCAGCAGTTTAAAGGGGCGGGAAACCTACGAGCAGTACTTC

V: TRBV7-6
J: TRBJ2-2
D: TRBD2
size: .
CDR3: CASSFRGGYTGELFF
DNA: TGTGCCAGCAGCTTTCGGGGGGGCTACACCGGGGAGCTGTTTTTT

V: TRBV18
J: TRBJ1-6
D: TRBD1
size: .
CDR3: CASSSTRTGVRSYNSPLHF
DNA: TGTGCCAGCTCATCAACAAGGACAGGGGTTCGCTCCTATAATTCACCCCTCCACTTT

V: TRBV27
J: TRBJ2-5
D: TRBD1
size: .
CDR3: CASRDRLGVQETQYF
DNA: TGTGCCAGCAGGGACAGGTTGGGGGTCCAAGAGACCCAGTACTTC

V: TRBV15
J: TRBJ2-2
D: TRBD2
size: few
CDR3: CATSRDVLAGAGTGELFF
DNA: TGTGCCACCAGCAGAGATGTCCTAGCGGGGGCGGGCACCGGGGAGCTGTTTTTT

V: TRBV7-2
J: TRBJ2-7
D: .
size: many
CDR3: CASSLAPSSYEQYF
DNA: TGTGCCAGCAGCTTAGCGCCGAGCTCCTACGAGCAGTACTTC

V: TRBV7-2
J: TRBJ2-5
D: .
size: .
CDR3: CASSLVTDWAETQYF
DNA: TGTGCCAGCAGCTTAGTAACGGATTGGGCAGAGACCCAGTACTTC

V: TRBV5-6
J: TRBJ1-3
D: .
size: .
CDR3: CASSSGYSGNTIYF
DNA: TGTGCCAGCAGCTCAGGGTACTCTGGAAACACCATATATTTT

V: TRBV20-1
J: TRBJ2-4
D: .
size: .
CDR3: CSARPGANIQYF
DNA: TGCAGTGCTCGGCCCGGAGCGAACATTCAGTACTTC

V: TRBV10-2
J: TRBJ1-1
D: .
size: .
CDR3: CASSETGISAFF
DNA: TGCGCCAGCAGTGAGACGGGGATATCAGCTTTCTTT

V: TRBV20-1
J: TRBJ1-2
D: .
size: few
CDR3: CSLSYRPNYGYTF
DNA: TGCAGCCTTTCGTACAGGCCTAACTATGGCTACACCTTC

V: TRBV4-1
J: TRBJ2-2
D: TRBD2
size: few
CDR3: CASSQASGGAGTGELFF
DNA: TGCGCCAGCAGCCAAGCTAGCGGGGGGGCCGGGACCGGGGAGCTGTTTTTT

V: TRBV12-3/TRBV12-4
J: TRBJ1-1
D: .
size: .
CDR3: CASSDLGERGEAFF
DNA: TGTGCCAGCAGCGACCTAGGGGAGCGGGGTGAAGCTTTCTTT

V: TRBV12-3/TRBV12-4
J: TRBJ1-2
D: .
size: .
CDR3: CASRFRVGDGYTF
DNA: TGTGCCAGCAGGTTTAGGGTCGGGGATGGCTACACCTTC

V: TRBV20-1
J: TRBJ1-5
D: .
size: once
CDR3: CSANAAGYSNQPQHF
DNA: TGCAGTGCTAACGCGGCGGGTTATAGCAATCAGCCCCAGCATTTT

V: TRBV12-3/TRBV12-4
J: TRBJ2-1
D: .
size: .
CDR3: CASAGRDTRSEQFF
DNA: TGTGCCAGCGCGGGCCGGGACACGAGAAGTGAGCAGTTCTTC

V: TRBV28
J: TRBJ2-1
D: TRBD2
size: .
CDR3: CASKPGGRSNNEQFF
DNA: TGTGCCAGCAAACCGGGGGGAAGGTCAAACAATGAGCAGTTCTTC

V: TRBV7-9
J: TRBJ2-7
D: .
size: .
CDR3: CASSFGTSSVYEQYF
DNA: TGTGCCAGCAGCTTCGGTACTAGCTCGGTCTACGAGCAGTACTTC

V: TRBV15
J: TRBJ2-5
D: TRBD2
size: .
CDR3: CATSRDPFGGGLETQYF
DNA: TGTGCCACCAGCAGGGATCCTTTCGGCGGGGGGCTTGAGACCCAGTACTTC

V: TRBV29-1
J: TRBJ2-1
D: TRBD2
size: .
CDR3: CSVEDGAGDEQFF
DNA: TGCAGCGTTGAAGATGGAGCGGGGGATGAGCAGTTCTTC

V: TRBV30
J: TRBJ1-2
D: .
size: .
CDR3: CAWSVVSGYGYTF
DNA: TGTGCCTGGAGTGTTGTTTCCGGCTATGGCTACACCTTC

V: TRBV30
J: TRBJ1-1
D: .
size: once
CDR3: CAWSLRGGSNTEAFF
DNA: TGTGCCTGGAGTCTCCGGGGGGGGTCGAACACTGAAGCTTTCTTT

V: TRBV7-9
J: TRBJ1-3
D: .
size: .
CDR3: CASSEKGVPGNTIYF
DNA: TGTGCCAGCAGCGAGAAAGGGGTCCCTGGAAACACCATATATTTT

V: TRBV27
J: TRBJ1-5
D: .
size: .
CDR3: CASSPRWGGDGNQPQHF
DNA: TGTGCCAGCAGCCCCCGCTGGGGCGGGGACGGCAATCAGCCCCAGCATTTT